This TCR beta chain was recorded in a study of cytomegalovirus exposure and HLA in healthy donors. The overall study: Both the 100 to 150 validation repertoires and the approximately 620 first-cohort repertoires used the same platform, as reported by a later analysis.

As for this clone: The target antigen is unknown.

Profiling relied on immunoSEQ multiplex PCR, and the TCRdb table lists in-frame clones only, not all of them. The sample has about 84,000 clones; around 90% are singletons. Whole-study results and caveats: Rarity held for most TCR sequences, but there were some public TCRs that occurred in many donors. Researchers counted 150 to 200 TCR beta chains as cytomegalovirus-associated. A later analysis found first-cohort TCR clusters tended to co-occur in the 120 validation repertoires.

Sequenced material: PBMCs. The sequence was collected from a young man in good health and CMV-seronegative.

The CDR3 DNA follows: TGTGCCAGCAGTTACGAGGGATCTCGGCAGTACTTC. It is translated as CASSYEGSRQYF. V usage is TRBV6-5 and J usage is TRBJ2-7; D is perhaps TRBD2 (5 bases). The germline V gene has CDR1 MNHEY and CDR2 SVGAGI. V was clipped by 2 bases and J by 9 bases, with 11 bases between them. CDR3 length: 12 amino acids.